This T cell receptor (beta chain) comes out of a study of control samples from healthy donors and cancer patients. The method was immunoSEQ multiplex PCR; TCRdb's version includes in-frame clones alone and lacks a portion of them. The sample has 180,000 or so clones; roughly 91% are singletons. CDR1 is MNHEY and CDR2 is SVGEGT in the germline V gene. The CDR3 spans 15 residues. Trimming shortened V by 5 bases and J by 4 bases, and 17 bases separated the two germline ends. The receptor's source is a woman younger than 45 in good health. Sequencing was done on a sample of blood. This chain joins TRBV6-2 or TRBV6-3 and TRBJ1-2, with D possibly being TRBD1 (6 bases). DNA for the CDR3: TGTGCCAGCAGTAGATTCGACAGGCGGATCTATGGCTACACCTTC. Translation: CASSRFDRRIYGYTF.